Sequencing of this T cell receptor beta chain was carried out in a study of blood T cell repertoires in COVID-19. Sequencing was performed with immunoSEQ multiplex PCR; in TCRdb, only in-frame clones are kept and a portion is missing. The sample has over 95,000 clones; less than 90% are singletons. From germline, CDR1 is SGHNT and CDR2 YYREEE (reference sequence). This CDR3 contains 12 residues. V lost 9 bases, J lost 0 bases, and 6 bases lay in between. Sequenced: peripheral blood. V is TRBV5-4 and J is TRBJ1-4; no firm D call. The source of this sequence is a man aged 70 or older with active or convalescent COVID-19. CDR3 region: CAIGTTNEKLFF. The CDR3 DNA reads TGTGCCATCGGGACAACTAATGAAAAACTGTTTTTT.